These 2 T cell receptor beta chains were sequenced from one sample in a study of blood T cell repertoires in COVID-19 (dated by TCRdb to about 2020). Receptor amplification or capture employed the immunoSEQ multiplex PCR assay. TCRdb stores this immuneACCESS table with in-frame sequences only. Part of the clones is absent; in the studies checked, under half of the shortfall reflects unresolved V genes, and no reason is known for the rest. The sample includes over 25,000 clones, with 90% observed a single time. Of the sample, roughly 1% is held by the ten largest clones. The sample was peripheral blood. These receptors were taken from a man in his sixties or seventies with active or convalescent COVID-19.

The rearrangement joins TRBV28 to TRBJ2-7; 10 positions match TRBD2. The trim removed 4 bases at V and 10 bases at J, leaving 10 bases unmatched. Germline CDR1 MDHEN, CDR2 SYDVKM. CDR3 length: 14 residues. CDR3 bases: TGTGCCAGCAGTTCTCTAGCGGGAGTCCCGTCACAGTACTTC. This translates into CASSSLAGVPSQYF. The whole variable domain, filled in from reference TRBV28 and TRBJ2-7, reads DVKVTQSSRYLVKRTGEKVFLECVQDMDHENMFWYRQDPGLGLRLIYFSYDVKMKEKGDIPEGYSVSREKKERFSLILESASTNQTSMYLCASSSLAGVPSQYFGPGTRLTVT.

The chain employs TRBV5-6 and TRBJ2-2; TRBD1 matches 7 bases. The CDR3 runs to 17 residues. Germline CDR1 and CDR2: SGHDT and YYEEEE. Losses at the gene ends were 3 bases for V and 4 bases for J; bases not matched to a gene: 12. CDR3 nucleotides: TGTGCCAGCAGCTGGACAGGAACGATATTTTTCACCGGGGAGCTGTTTTTT. This codes for CASSWTGTIFFTGELFF.